The clone carrying this T cell receptor beta chain was counted a single time. The antigen is unknown. In the same sample, other DNA sequences code for this CDR3. Per germline, CDR1 SNHLY and CDR2 FYNNEI. The CDR3 runs 12 residues. V dropped 6 bases and J dropped 7 bases, with 9 bases sitting between them. The assay was immunoSEQ multiplex PCR, and TCRdb's table has in-frame clones only and misses some. The sample has some 35,000 clones, around 96% seen once. This specimen belongs to a study of circulating and synovial CD4+ cells in juvenile arthritis. Overall study results and limits: Some such blood samples were as oligoclonal as synovium.

The source is a human donor with juvenile idiopathic arthritis. The sample was CD4+ T cells from blood. The V and J genes are TRBV2 and TRBJ2-2; no definite D call. This CDR3 reads CASSVSIGELFF. CDR3 DNA: TGTGCCAGCAGCGTTAGCATCGGGGAGCTGTTTTTT.